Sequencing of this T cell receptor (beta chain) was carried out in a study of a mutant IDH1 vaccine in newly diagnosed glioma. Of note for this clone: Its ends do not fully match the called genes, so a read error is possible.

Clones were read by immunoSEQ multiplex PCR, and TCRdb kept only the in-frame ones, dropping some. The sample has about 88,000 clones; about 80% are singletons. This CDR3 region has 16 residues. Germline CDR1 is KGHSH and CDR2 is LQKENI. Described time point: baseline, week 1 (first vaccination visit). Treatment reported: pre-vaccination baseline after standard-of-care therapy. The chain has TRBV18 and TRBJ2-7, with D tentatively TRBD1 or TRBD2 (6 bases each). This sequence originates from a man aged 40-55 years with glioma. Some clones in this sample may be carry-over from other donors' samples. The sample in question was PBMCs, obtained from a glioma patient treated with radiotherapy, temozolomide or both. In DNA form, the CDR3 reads TGTGCCAGCTCTCCACAAGGGGGGCGAAGCTCCTACGAGCAGTACTTC. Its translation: CASSPQGGRSSYEQYF.